The 23 T cell receptor beta chains below all came from one sample that was sequenced in a study of blood T cell repertoires in COVID-19. Clones were read by immunoSEQ multiplex PCR, and TCRdb kept only the in-frame ones, dropping some. The table shows around 100,000 clones, with just over 90% occurring only once. The sequenced sample was peripheral blood. The receptor source for this set is a man over 45 with active COVID-19.

The chain couples TRBV27 to TRBJ2-2; the match to TRBD1 covers 10 bases. With V trimmed by 4 bases and J by 4 bases, 6 bases remained unmatched. The CDR3 consists of 16 residues. Per germline, CDR1 MNHEY and CDR2 SMNVEV (reference sequence). The CDR3 nucleotides read TGTGCCAGCAGTTCTGACAGGGGGCCGTCCACCGGGGAGCTGTTTTTT. As protein: CASSSDRGPSTGELFF.

The gene calls are TRBV12-3 or TRBV12-4 and TRBJ1-4, with no clear D. Trimming cost V 2 bases and J 8 bases, with 6 bases left between them. The CDR3 is 12 amino acids. CDR3: CASSLSGEKLFF. The CDR3 DNA is TGTGCCAGCAGTTTAAGTGGCGAAAAACTGTTTTTT.

V is TRBV7-9 and J is TRBJ2-1; 9 bases line up with TRBD1. Germline assignment: CDR1 SEHNR and CDR2 FQNEAQ (reference sequence). The CDR3 has 11 amino acids. The CDR3 is CGTGQGHEQFF. The CDR3, as DNA: TGTGGTACGGGACAGGGCCATGAGCAGTTCTTC.

The J gene is TRBJ2-1, the V gene TRBV29-1; TRBD1 agrees at 8 bases. CDR1 and CDR2 (germline): SQVTM, ANQGSEA. The CDR3 runs 12 residues. The J segment lost 5 bases and the V segment lost 7 bases, leaving 4 bases of the junction unmatched. In DNA, the CDR3 is TGCAGCGGGGGGACAGGCAACAATGAGCAGTTCTTC. Its protein is CSGGTGNNEQFF.

This rearrangement joins TRBV27 to TRBJ2-1; 9 nucleotides agree with TRBD2. V was clipped by 5 bases and J by 0 bases; unmatched bases: 20. Per the germline V gene, CDR1 is MNHEY and CDR2 is SMNVEV (reference sequence). CDR3 length: 21 amino acids. CDR3 sequence reads: CASSVHRDGRIAGASYNEQFF. In nucleotides, the CDR3 is TGTGCCAGCAGTGTACACAGGGACGGGAGAATAGCGGGAGCCTCCTACAATGAGCAGTTCTTC.

The genes are TRBV9 and TRBJ2-3; 9 bases line up with TRBD2. The J segment lost 5 bases and the V segment lost 0 bases, leaving 4 bases of the junction unmatched. This CDR3 has 15 residues. Germline CDR1 and CDR2: SGDLS and YYNGEE. The CDR3 spells CASSVEAGGVDTQYF. CDR3 bases: TGTGCCAGCAGCGTAGAAGCGGGGGGCGTAGATACGCAGTATTTT.

Comments on this clone: At one end, the junction sequence differs from germline, possibly due to a read error. The chain has TRBV29-1 and TRBJ1-1; TRBD1 might be the D (6 bases). The CDR3 is 12 residues long. In germline, CDR1 is SQVTM, CDR2 ANQGSEA. The CDR3 loop reads CSAKGVNAEAFF. The CDR3, as DNA: TGCAGCGCTAAGGGGGTGAACGCTGAAGCTTTCTTT.

The V gene is TRBV11-2, the J gene TRBJ2-5; TRBD2 aligns across 9 bases. The CDR3 loop spans 15 amino acids. The V gene's germline CDR1 is SGHAT and CDR2 FQNNGV. The junction had 4 bases not matched to a gene; V was cut back by 3 bases and J by 2 bases. For the CDR3, the DNA is TGTGCCAGCAGCTTCCCTAGCGGGACACAAGAGACCCAGTACTTC. It codes for CASSFPSGTQETQYF.

The CDR3 loop is CASSLRGSAQQTYSNQPQHF. CDR3 sequence (DNA): TGTGCCAGTAGTCTCAGGGGGTCGGCCCAACAGACATATAGCAATCAGCCCCAGCATTTT. The rearrangement joins TRBV19 to TRBJ1-5; 7 bases map to TRBD1. Germline assignment: CDR1 LNHDA and CDR2 SQIVND (reference sequence). V shed 5 bases, J shed 0 bases, and the junction held 19 bases outside the gene matches. The CDR3 is 20 residues long.

This clone showed up just once. The chain joins TRBV6-6 to TRBJ2-3; 8 nucleotides match TRBD2. Germline CDR1 MNHNY, CDR2 SVGAGI (reference sequence). Trimming removed 0 bases from V and 5 bases from J; junction bases left unmatched: 4. There are 15 residues in the CDR3. CDR3 sequence (DNA): TGTGCCAGCAGTTACTCCGGGGGGGTAGGAGATACGCAGTATTTT. It encodes CASSYSGGVGDTQYF.

This rearrangement joins TRBV3-1 (or the pseudogene TRBV3-2) to TRBJ2-2; 10 bases map to TRBD2. This CDR3 spans 16 amino acids. V dropped 5 bases and J dropped 1; count of bases not matched to a gene: 4. Germline V gene data show CDR1 as LGHDT and CDR2 as YNNKEL (reference sequence). CDR3 coding DNA: TGTGCCAGCAGCACTCGACTAGCGGGGAACACCGGGGAGCTGTTTTTT. Translation: CASSTRLAGNTGELFF.

The V gene is TRBV19, the J gene TRBJ1-5; tentative D call: TRBD1 (5 bases). The CDR3 is 17 residues long. Germline V gene sequence: CDR1 LNHDA, CDR2 SQIVND (reference sequence). Trimming cost V 7 bases and J 0 bases, with 19 bases left between them. The CDR3 nucleotides are TGTGCCAGTAAATCCGGTGGAGGGGATTTTAGCAATCAGCCCCAGCATTTT. It translates to CASKSGGGDFSNQPQHF.

The CDR3 bases are TGTGCCAGCAGTTTGGTAACCTCGAGGGAGCAGTACTTC. This codes for CASSLVTSREQYF. The chain carries TRBV12-3 or TRBV12-4 and TRBJ2-7; D is unclear. The CDR3 spans 13 residues. The germline V and J ends were trimmed by 3 bases and 7 bases, with 13 bases remaining between them.

The chain combines TRBV10-3 with TRBJ2-1; 11 nucleotides line up with TRBD1. The CDR3 has 13 amino acids. CDR1 and CDR2 (germline): ENHRY, SYGVKD. After removal of 10 bases from V and 4 bases from J, the junction contained 3 bases not matched to a gene. CDR3 in amino acids: CATGTGGYNEQFF. CDR3 sequence (DNA): TGTGCCACCGGGACAGGGGGGTACAATGAGCAGTTCTTC.

This chain connects TRBV24-1 to TRBJ1-5; the D gene is possibly TRBD1 (5 bases). This CDR3 contains 13 residues. The V end was cut by 9 bases, the J end by 1 base, with 9 bases between. Germline values: CDR1 KGHDR, CDR2 SFDVKD. CDR3 bases: TGTGCCACCCGGGCAGGGAGCAATCAGCCCCAGCATTTT. Its protein product is CATRAGSNQPQHF.

The rearrangement uses TRBV3-1 (or the pseudogene TRBV3-2) and TRBJ1-2; 8 nucleotides match TRBD1. This CDR3 is built from 15 residues. The V gene end was trimmed by 0 bases and the J gene end by 7 bases; junction bases not matched to a gene: 7. Germline values: CDR1 LGHDT, CDR2 YNNKEL (reference sequence). DNA for the CDR3: TGTGCCAGCAGCCAAGATTCCGGGACAGGTGCTGGCTACACCTTC. Translating it yields CASSQDSGTGAGYTF.

V gene TRBV6-5 combines with J gene TRBJ2-3; D is perhaps TRBD2 (6 bases). The CDR3 covers 15 residues. The ends were cut back, 8 bases at V and 3 bases at J, with 18 bases in the middle. CDR1 and CDR2 (germline): MNHEY, SVGAGI. The CDR3 DNA is TGTGCCAGCGGAAGGGTCCGGGGGTTGACAGATACGCAGTATTTT. It is translated as CASGRVRGLTDTQYF.

The J gene is TRBJ2-1, the V gene TRBV4-1, with 9 bases that match TRBD2. Germline lookup yields CDR1 MGHRA and CDR2 YSYEKL. This CDR3 comprises 15 residues. V was clipped by 0 bases and J by 5 bases; unmatched bases: 2. CDR3 sequence (DNA): TGCGCCAGCAGCCAAGAGGGACTAGCCCACAATGAGCAGTTCTTC. Its protein is CASSQEGLAHNEQFF.

V gene TRBV12-3 or TRBV12-4 combines with J gene TRBJ1-1; D is unresolved. The CDR3 spans 13 residues. V was pared by 6 bases and J by 0 bases, with 8 bases between. The DNA of the CDR3 is TGTGCCAGCAGAGTAAGCATGAACACTGAAGCTTTCTTT. Protein product: CASRVSMNTEAFF.

With respect to this clone: Within the sample, other DNA sequences also encode this same CDR3. The chain links TRBV3-1 (or the pseudogene TRBV3-2) to TRBJ1-5, with 9 positions matching TRBD1. The CDR3 covers 14 residues. Losses at the gene ends were 3 bases for V and 4 bases for J; bases not matched to a gene: 1. Germline V gene lookup returns CDR1 LGHDT and CDR2 YNNKEL (reference sequence). This CDR3 reads CASSQGQGNQPQHF. The CDR3 bases are TGTGCCAGCAGCCAGGGACAGGGAAATCAGCCCCAGCATTTT.

The chain is built from TRBV5-1 and TRBJ2-7; 7 bases are a match to TRBD1. Germline loops: CDR1 SGHRS, CDR2 YFSETQ. The CDR3 contains 15 residues. J was trimmed by 4 bases and V by 4 bases; bases with no gene match: 11. The CDR3 DNA sequence: TGCGCCAGCAGCGAGCCGGGACAGAGGAATTACGAGCAGTACGTC. Residues: CASSEPGQRNYEQYV.

The rearrangement uses TRBV7-3 and TRBJ1-6; a weak D match, TRBD1 (5 bases). Germline-derived CDR1 and CDR2 are SGHTA and FQGTGA. The CDR3 is 13 amino acids. V dropped 5 bases and J dropped 13 bases, with 15 bases sitting between them. The CDR3 here is CASSPGPGNPLHF. In DNA form, the CDR3 reads TGTGCCAGCAGCCCCGGGCCAGGGAACCCCCTCCACTTT. The full variable domain, rest sourced from reference TRBV7-3 and TRBJ1-6, is GAGVSQTPSNKVTEKGKYVELRCDPISGHTALYWYRQSLGQGPEFLIYFQGTGAADDSGLPNDRFFAVRPEGSVSTLKIQRTERGDSAVYLCASSPGPGNPLHFGNGTRLTVT.

The rearrangement links TRBV5-6 to TRBJ1-1, with D perhaps matching TRBD1 (5 bases). The length of the CDR3 is 12 residues. V was trimmed by 2 bases and J by 11 bases, leaving 13 bases between them. Per germline, CDR1 SGHDT and CDR2 YYEEEE. CDR3: CASSLSGYTAFF. In DNA, the CDR3 is TGTGCCAGCAGCTTATCAGGGTATACGGCTTTCTTT.